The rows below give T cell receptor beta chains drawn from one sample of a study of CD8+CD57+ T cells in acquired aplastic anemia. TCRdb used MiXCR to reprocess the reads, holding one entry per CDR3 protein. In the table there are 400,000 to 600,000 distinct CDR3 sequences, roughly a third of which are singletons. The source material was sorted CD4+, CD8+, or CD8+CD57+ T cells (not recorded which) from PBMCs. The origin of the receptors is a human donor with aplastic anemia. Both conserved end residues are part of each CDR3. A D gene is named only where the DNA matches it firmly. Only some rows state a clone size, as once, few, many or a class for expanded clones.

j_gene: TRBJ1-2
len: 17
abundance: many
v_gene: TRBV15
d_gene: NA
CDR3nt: TGTGCCACCAGCAGAGAAAACGAGGCCAAGGTGAGGGGTGGCTACACCTTC
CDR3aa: CATSRENEAKVRGGYTF

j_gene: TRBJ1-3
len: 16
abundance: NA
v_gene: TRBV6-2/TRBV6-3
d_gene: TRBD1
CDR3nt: TGTGCCAGCCATTCCCGGACAGGGTCAACTGGAAACACCATATATTTT
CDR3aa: CASHSRTGSTGNTIYF

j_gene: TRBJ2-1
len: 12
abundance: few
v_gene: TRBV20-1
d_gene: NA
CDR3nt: TGCAGTCGTCTAGGGGCGTACAATGAGCAGTTCTTC
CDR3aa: CSRLGAYNEQFF

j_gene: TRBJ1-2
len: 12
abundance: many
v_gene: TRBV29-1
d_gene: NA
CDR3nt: TGCAGCGTTGTTGGGGGAAACTATGGCTACACCTTC
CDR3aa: CSVVGGNYGYTF

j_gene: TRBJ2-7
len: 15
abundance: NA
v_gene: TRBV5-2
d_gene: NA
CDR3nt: TGCGCCAGCAACCCCGGGACAGGGAACTCCTACGAGCAGTACTTC
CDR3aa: CASNPGTGNSYEQYF

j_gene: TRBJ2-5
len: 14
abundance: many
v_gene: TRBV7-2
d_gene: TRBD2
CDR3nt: TGTGCCAGCAGATCGACTAGCTCCGGGGAGACCCAGTACTTC
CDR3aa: CASRSTSSGETQYF

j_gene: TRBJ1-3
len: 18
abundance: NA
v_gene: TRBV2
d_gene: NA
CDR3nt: TGTGCCAGCAGTGAGCTCTCGGTACAGGGCCGGGGTGGAAACACCATATATTTT
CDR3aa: CASSELSVQGRGGNTIYF

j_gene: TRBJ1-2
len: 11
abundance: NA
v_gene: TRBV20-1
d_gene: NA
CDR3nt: TGCAGTGCTAGCGGGACACCTGGCTACACCTTC
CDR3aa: CSASGTPGYTF

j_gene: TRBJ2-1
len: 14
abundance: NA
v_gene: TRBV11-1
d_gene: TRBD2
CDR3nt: TGTGCCAGCAGCTTGTCGGGGAGGGTCGATGAGCAGTTCTTC
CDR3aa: CASSLSGRVDEQFF

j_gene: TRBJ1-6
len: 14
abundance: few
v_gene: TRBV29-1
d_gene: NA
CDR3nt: TGCAGCGTTTGGGCGGGGCAGGGGAATTCACCCCTCCACTTT
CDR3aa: CSVWAGQGNSPLHF

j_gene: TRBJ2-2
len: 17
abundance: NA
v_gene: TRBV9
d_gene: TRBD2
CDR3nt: TGTGCCAGCAGCGTGACTAGCGGGGGCCGGAACGCCGGGGAGCTGTTTTTT
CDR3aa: CASSVTSGGRNAGELFF

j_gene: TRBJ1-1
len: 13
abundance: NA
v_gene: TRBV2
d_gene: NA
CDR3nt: TGTGCCAGCACCGAAGGGCTGGAAGGGCGATCATTCTTT
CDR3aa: CASTEGLEGRSFF

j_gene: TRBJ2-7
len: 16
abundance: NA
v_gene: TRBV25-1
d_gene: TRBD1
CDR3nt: TGTGCCAGCAGTGCTCCGCCGGGACAGGGGAACTACGAGCAGTACTTC
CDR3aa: CASSAPPGQGNYEQYF

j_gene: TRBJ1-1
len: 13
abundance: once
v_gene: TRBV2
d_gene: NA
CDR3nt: TGTGCCAGCAGTTCAGACAGGCGCACTGAAGCTCTCTTT
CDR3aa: CASSSDRRTEALF

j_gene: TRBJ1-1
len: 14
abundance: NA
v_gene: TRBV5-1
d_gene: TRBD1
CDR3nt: TGCGCCAGCCGACAGGGGACTACGAACACTGAAGCTTTCTTT
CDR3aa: CASRQGTTNTEAFF

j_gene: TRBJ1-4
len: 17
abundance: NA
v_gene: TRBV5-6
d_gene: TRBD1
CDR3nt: TGTGCCAGCAGCTCTAGGACAGGGGGCTTCTCTAATGAAAAACTGTTTTTT
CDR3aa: CASSSRTGGFSNEKLFF

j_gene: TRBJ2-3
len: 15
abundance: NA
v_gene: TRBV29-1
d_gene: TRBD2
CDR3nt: TGCAGCGTTGACGGACTAGCTAGGGGCGCAGATACGCAGTATTTT
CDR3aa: CSVDGLARGADTQYF

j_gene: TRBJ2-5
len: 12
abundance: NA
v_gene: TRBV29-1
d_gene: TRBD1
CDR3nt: TGCAGCGCAGGGGACAGCCAAGAGACCCAGTACTTC
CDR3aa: CSAGDSQETQYF

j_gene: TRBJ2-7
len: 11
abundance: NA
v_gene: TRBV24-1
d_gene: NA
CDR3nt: TGTGCCCCCACTAGGGCGGGGGAGCAGTACTTC
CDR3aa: CAPTRAGEQYF

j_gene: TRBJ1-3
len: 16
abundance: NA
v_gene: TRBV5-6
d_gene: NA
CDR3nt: TGTGCCAGCAGCTTCGATCAGCCCGTCTCTGGAAACACCATATATTTT
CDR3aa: CASSFDQPVSGNTIYF

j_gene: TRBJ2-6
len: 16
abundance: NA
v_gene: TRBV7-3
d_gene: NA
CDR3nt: TGTGCCAGCAGCTTAAACAGTCGCTCTGGGGCCAACGTCCTGACTTTC
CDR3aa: CASSLNSRSGANVLTF

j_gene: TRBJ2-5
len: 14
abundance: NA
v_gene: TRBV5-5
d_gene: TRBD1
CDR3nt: TGTGCCAGCAGCTTGACAGGGGTCGAAGAGACCCAGTACTTC
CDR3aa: CASSLTGVEETQYF

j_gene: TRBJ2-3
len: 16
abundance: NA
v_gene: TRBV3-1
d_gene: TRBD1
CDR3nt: TGTGCCAGCAGCCAAGATGTCGGGACAGGGGTGGATACGCAGTATTTT
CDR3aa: CASSQDVGTGVDTQYF

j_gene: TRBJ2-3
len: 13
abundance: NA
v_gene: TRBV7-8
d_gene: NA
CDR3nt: TGTGCCAGCAGCTTAGAGGCCACAGATACGCAGTATTTT
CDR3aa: CASSLEATDTQYF

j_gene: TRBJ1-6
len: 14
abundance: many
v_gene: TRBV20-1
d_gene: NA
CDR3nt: TGCAGTGCTAGTGAGGGCTCCTATAATTCACCCCTCCACTTT
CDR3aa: CSASEGSYNSPLHF

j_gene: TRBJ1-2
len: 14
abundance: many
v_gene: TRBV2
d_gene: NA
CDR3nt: TGTGCCAGCAGTGAAGTCGCGGGTAACTATGGCTACACCTTC
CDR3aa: CASSEVAGNYGYTF